Each of the 6 T cell receptor beta chains below was sequenced from the same sample in a study of regulatory T cells in long-lasting Graves disease (dated by TCRdb to about 2021). In the paper's terms, the time point label means: persistent/refractory GD, antithyroid drugs over 5 years with positive TRAb. For both TCR sequencing and RNA sequencing, RNA was extracted from PBMCs in TRIzol. The protocol used for the library was multiplex PCR. These reads were obtained on an Illumina HiSeq 4000. iRepertoire HTBI primers and Arm-PCR amplification of CDR3 regions were used to construct TCR beta libraries. Starting from the raw public reads, TCRdb applied fastp trimming at Q25, assembled clones with MiXCR and retained in-frame beta chains. CDR3 protein duplicates are merged, each entry listing the most common genes and DNA. The sample table lists 650,000 to 700,000 distinct CDR3 sequences, 30% of them with a count of one. The ten largest clones add up to about two fifths of the sample.

Source: peripheral blood mononuclear cells (PBMCs), taken when the disease was refractory, from a patient treated with antithyroid drugs. The receptor set was obtained from a female donor with Graves disease.

This clonotype occurred many times. This chain joins TRBV12-3 or TRBV12-4 and TRBJ1-2; 7 nucleotides line up with TRBD1. Trimming at V came to 3 bases and at J to 4 bases, leaving 8 bases not matched to a gene. CDR3 length equals 15 residues. The CDR3 reads CASSLEDRFSYGYTF. Here the CDR3 DNA reads TGTGCCAGCAGTTTGGAGGACAGGTTTAGCTATGGCTACACCTTC.

The chain links TRBV27 to TRBJ1-1; a possible D gene is TRBD1 (5 bases). The CDR3 extends over 13 amino acids. In germline, CDR1 is MNHEY, CDR2 SMNVEV (reference sequence). The ends were cut back, 6 bases at V and 5 bases at J, with 13 bases in the middle. The chain's CDR3 is CASSSVRETEAFF. CDR3 DNA: TGTGCCAGCAGCTCCGTCAGGGAAACTGAAGCTTTCTTT.

The chain carries TRBV15 and TRBJ2-7; 12 positions match TRBD2. After removal of 0 bases from V and 1 base from J, the junction contained 4 bases not matched to a gene. CDR1 is LNHNV, CDR2 YYDKDF, per germline (reference sequence). The CDR3 extends over 17 amino acids. The CDR3 DNA follows: TGTGCCACCAGCAGAGATGCTAGCGGGAGGGGGTCCTACGAGCAGTACTTC. This translates into CATSRDASGRGSYEQYF. Filled out from reference TRBV15 and TRBJ2-7, the complete variable domain reads DAMVIQNPRYQVTQFGKPVTLSCSQTLNHNVMYWYQQKSSQAPKLLFHYYDKDFNNEADTPDNFQSRRPNTSFCFLDIRSPGLGDTAMYLCATSRDASGRGSYEQYFGPGTRLTVT.

This clonotype was counted at least ten times. In nucleotides, the CDR3 is TGTGCCAGCACCACACGTGGTGAAAAACTGTTTTTT. It translates to CASTTRGEKLFF. The rearrangement links TRBV12-3 or TRBV12-4 to TRBJ1-4, with unresolved D. V shed 7 bases and J shed 7 bases, with 10 bases lying between them. The CDR3 covers 12 residues.

This chain links TRBV27 with TRBJ2-7, with D possibly matching TRBD1 (6 bases). V lost 5 bases to trimming and J lost 0 bases, with 14 bases between them. Germline V gene lookup returns CDR1 MNHEY and CDR2 SMNVEV (reference sequence). The CDR3 runs to 15 residues. This CDR3 is CASSLDGDNSYEQYF. In nucleotides, the CDR3 is TGTGCCAGCAGTCTGGATGGGGACAACTCCTACGAGCAGTACTTC.

This clonotype was found many times. The chain has TRBV12-3 or TRBV12-4 and TRBJ1-2; 7 nucleotides line up with TRBD1. J gave up 2 bases and V 5 bases, and 8 bases lay outside the gene matches. The CDR3 loop spans 15 amino acids. CDR3 coding DNA: TGTGCCAGCAGTCTTTATCGGACAGGCAACTATGGCTACACCTTC. Its translation is CASSLYRTGNYGYTF.